The present T cell receptor beta chain was sequenced within a study of T cell changes during pregnancy in multiple sclerosis. Using immunoSEQ multiplex PCR, the repertoire was profiled, and TCRdb retains in-frame clones only, with some absent. The data hold about 50,000 clones, with 85% to 95% observed a single time. The CDR3 runs to 14 residues. V was clipped by 0 bases and J by 5 bases, with 8 bases between them. The germline gives CDR1 MNHEY, CDR2 SVGAGI. The TCR sequence derives from a female donor with multiple sclerosis, enrolled in a pregnancy study. The source was CD4+ T cells from peripheral blood mononuclear cells, collected in the third trimester of pregnancy. The V gene is TRBV6-5, the J gene TRBJ1-5, with D uncertain. CDR3 protein: CASSYSNSHQPQHF. Written as DNA, the CDR3 is TGTGCCAGCAGTTACTCGAACAGTCATCAGCCCCAGCATTTT.